A selection of T cell receptor beta chains follows, all from one sample in a study of shared clonotypes between healthy human individuals. Using immunoSEQ multiplex PCR, the repertoire was profiled, and TCRdb retains in-frame clones only, with some absent. The sample has 2 million to 2.5 million clones, approximately 95% seen once. The sequenced material came from naive CD4+ T cells from PBMCs. The source of these receptors is a man between 18 and 29 years old in good health. Some clones in this sample may be carry-over from other donors' samples. The CDR3 runs from the conserved cysteine through the conserved F or W. A D gene is named only where the DNA matches it firmly. Clone size, where shown, is once, few, many, or a class for clones that have expanded.

cdr3_nt cdr3_aa j_call clone_size d_call v_call
TGTGCCAGCACGCGGGAGGGCCGCAATGAGCAGTTCTTC CASTREGRNEQFF TRBJ2-1 . TRBD2 TRBV2
TGCAGCGTCCCAAGGACAGGGGCTGTTTCAGATACGCAGTATTTT CSVPRTGAVSDTQYF TRBJ2-3 . TRBD1 TRBV29-1
TGTGCCAGCAGTCCCCCAGGCGGGAGCACAGATACGCAGTATTTT CASSPPGGSTDTQYF TRBJ2-3 . . TRBV28
TGCGCCAGCAACAGACAGGGGGGCTCAGATACGCAGTATTTT CASNRQGGSDTQYF TRBJ2-3 . TRBD1 TRBV5-1
TGTGCCAGCAGCCTGGGACGGAATCCGCCCCAGCATTTT CASSLGRNPPQHF TRBJ1-5 . . TRBV5-4
TGTGCCAGCTCCCCCCCGGAGGGCCTACAAGAGACCCAGTACTTC CASSPPEGLQETQYF TRBJ2-5 . . TRBV18
TGTGCCAGTAGCGCTGACAGGGCGGGCGAGCAGTACTTC CASSADRAGEQYF TRBJ2-7 . TRBD1 TRBV19
TGCGCCAGCAGCCGCCAAAGGAATGGGGGTCGTGAGACCCAGTACTTC CASSRQRNGGRETQYF TRBJ2-5 . . TRBV4-1
TGTGCCAGCAGTCGCCCGGGTCACGAGCAGTACTTC CASSRPGHEQYF TRBJ2-7 . . TRBV6-1
TGTGCCAGCAGCGCGGATTCAGAGACCCAGTACTTC CASSADSETQYF TRBJ2-5 . . TRBV9
TGTGCCAGCAGCCAGCCGGGACAGGGACTCTATGGCTACACCTTC CASSQPGQGLYGYTF TRBJ1-2 . TRBD1 TRBV7-3
TGCAGTGCTAGTCTCAGGAGCGGCTACACCTTC CSASLRSGYTF TRBJ1-2 . . TRBV20-1
TGTGCCAGCAGCTTGTATCCGGGGACCGATACGCAGTATTTT CASSLYPGTDTQYF TRBJ2-3 . . TRBV5-4
TGCGCCAGCAGCTCCTCACCAGGGGGCTATTACGAGCAGTACTTC CASSSSPGGYYEQYF TRBJ2-7 . TRBD1 TRBV5-1
TGTGCCAGCAGCTTAGTGCCGGGGGCAGGCACAGATACGCAGTATTTT CASSLVPGAGTDTQYF TRBJ2-3 . . TRBV7-9
TGTGCCAGCAGTCAGGGACTAAATCAGCCCCAGCATTTT CASSQGLNQPQHF TRBJ1-5 few . TRBV28
TGTGCCAGCAGTTTACTTTCCGGGGAGCTGTTTTTT CASSLLSGELFF TRBJ2-2 . . TRBV28
TGCAGTGCGAGGCTCGGGGAGACCCAGTACTTC CSARLGETQYF TRBJ2-5 . . TRBV20-1
TGTGCCAGCAGCTCCAGACGGAGTGAGTTCTATGGCTACACCTTC CASSSRRSEFYGYTF TRBJ1-2 . . TRBV7-2
TGCGCCAGCAGCCCCCAAGAGTCTCGGGATGAAAAACTGTTTTTT CASSPQESRDEKLFF TRBJ1-4 . . TRBV4-1
TGTGCCAGCAGTGAGAGGCGGTTTTACAATGAGCAGTTCTTC CASSERRFYNEQFF TRBJ2-1 . . TRBV2
TGTGCCACCACTACGGGGAGGGCCATCGGCAATCAGCCCCAGCATTTT CATTTGRAIGNQPQHF TRBJ1-5 once . TRBV15
TGTGCCAGCAGCCCCATAGCGGGAGGGGTAAATGAGCAGTTCTTC CASSPIAGGVNEQFF TRBJ2-1 . TRBD2 TRBV11-2
TGCAGCGGGCAGGGGATCTTTGGAAACACCATATATTTT CSGQGIFGNTIYF TRBJ1-3 . . TRBV29-1
TGCGCCAGCAGCTTAGAACAGGGGGCGAGCACTGAAGCTTTCTTT CASSLEQGASTEAFF TRBJ1-1 once TRBD1 TRBV5-1
TGTGCCAGCAGGAAGGATAGCGGGATCTTCGATACGCAGTATTTT CASRKDSGIFDTQYF TRBJ2-3 . TRBD2 TRBV6-4
TGTGCCAGCAGCCCACAGGGCCCTAGCACAGATACGCAGTATTTT CASSPQGPSTDTQYF TRBJ2-3 . . TRBV5-4
TGTGCCAGCAGCTTAGCCCGGGTCTCCGGGGAGCTGTTTTTT CASSLARVSGELFF TRBJ2-2 . . TRBV7-2
TGTGCCAGCAGCACAGTTTGGGGCGACACCGGGGAGCTGTTTTTT CASSTVWGDTGELFF TRBJ2-2 once . TRBV7-2
TGTGCCAGCAGCTCTGACGTCTACGAGCAGTACTTC CASSSDVYEQYF TRBJ2-7 . . TRBV28
TGTGCCAGCTCACCAGAGGAACTACTAGCGGCCCCTAGCACAGATACGCAGTATTTT CASSPEELLAAPSTDTQYF TRBJ2-3 . TRBD2 TRBV18
TGCGCCAGCAGCCTAACAGGGAATAGCAATCAGCCCCAGCATTTT CASSLTGNSNQPQHF TRBJ1-5 . . TRBV5-1
TGTGCCAGCAGTTTTCAACGGCCAGGAAGTAACTATGGCTACACCTTC CASSFQRPGSNYGYTF TRBJ1-2 . . TRBV28
TGTGCCAGCAGCTTGTCCGTGGGGGGGACTGAGGCTTTCTTT CASSLSVGGTEAFF TRBJ1-1 . . TRBV7-9
TGTGCCAGCGCGCGGACGGCTAGCAATCAGCCCCAGCATTTT CASARTASNQPQHF TRBJ1-5 . . TRBV2
TGCGCCAGCAGCTTGGATCCCTCCTACGAGCAGTACTTC CASSLDPSYEQYF TRBJ2-7 . . TRBV5-1
TGCGCCAGCAGCCCCCCCGGGACGGGATCCTACGAGCAGTACTTC CASSPPGTGSYEQYF TRBJ2-7 once . TRBV5-1
TGTGCCAGCAGCCCGGACAGGGTCCGCAATGAGCAGTTCTTC CASSPDRVRNEQFF TRBJ2-1 . TRBD1 TRBV7-9
TGTACGGGCGGAATTCCTAGCACAGATACGCAGTATTTT CTGGIPSTDTQYF TRBJ2-3 . . TRBV7-2
TGTGCCAGCAGTTCTGGGACTAGCGGGAGATTAGATACGCAGTATTTT CASSSGTSGRLDTQYF TRBJ2-3 . TRBD2 TRBV7-8
TGTGCCAGCATTTTGCGAGGTTATAGCAATCAGCCCCAGCATTTT CASILRGYSNQPQHF TRBJ1-5 . . TRBV28
TGTGCCAGCAGTCGGGGAGGGGGCTACACCTTC CASSRGGGYTF TRBJ1-2 . . TRBV9
TGTGCCAGCAGCCCGGTGAAGCGGGAAGACAATGAGCAGTTCTTC CASSPVKREDNEQFF TRBJ2-1 . TRBD2 TRBV5-4
TGTGCCAGCAGCGTGACAGGGATAACCTATGGCTACACCTTC CASSVTGITYGYTF TRBJ1-2 . TRBD1 TRBV2
TGTGCCAGCAGCTCGACAGGCCAATTGAACGTCCTGACTTTC CASSSTGQLNVLTF TRBJ2-6 . . TRBV7-2
TGTGCCAGCAGTGACCGACAGGGGTTTAATGAAAAACTGTTTTTT CASSDRQGFNEKLFF TRBJ1-4 once TRBD1 TRBV6-6
TGTGCCAGCAGCTTCGGCACGGTGGTGGAGCTGTTTTTT CASSFGTVVELFF TRBJ2-2 . . TRBV11-2
TGTGCCGGAAACAGGGCTTCCTACAATGAGCAGTTCTTC CAGNRASYNEQFF TRBJ2-1 . . TRBV30